Listed here are 24 T cell receptor beta chains from one sample, sequenced in a study of blood T cell repertoires in COVID-19. Measured with immunoSEQ multiplex PCR; TCRdb has only the in-frame clones, and not every one. Of about 98,000 clones listed, approximately 80% are singletons. Specimen: peripheral blood. These TCRs come from a man aged 60 to 69 with acute or convalescent COVID-19.

The gene calls are TRBV7-2 and TRBJ1-1; TRBD1 might be the D (6 bases). The CDR3 has 16 amino acids. Germline V gene lookup returns CDR1 SGHTA and CDR2 FQGNSA. V gave up 5 bases and J gave up 0 bases, with 16 bases separating them. The CDR3 coding sequence is TGTGCCAGCAGCCCGGGACATTGGAATATGAACACTGAAGCTTTCTTT. Its protein is CASSPGHWNMNTEAFF.

V is TRBV5-4 and J is TRBJ1-2; 7 nucleotides match TRBD1. Trimming removed 3 bases from V and 4 bases from J; junction bases left unmatched: 9. The germline V gene encodes CDR1 SGHNT and CDR2 YYREEE (reference sequence). The CDR3 has 15 amino acids. CDR3 bases: TGTGCCAGCAGCTCGGGACTCAGGGGGAGCTATGGCTACACCTTC. Its translation is CASSSGLRGSYGYTF.

The chain uses TRBV27 and TRBJ2-7; 11 bases fit TRBD2. This CDR3 region has 16 residues. V gave up 3 bases and J gave up 6 bases; unmatched junction bases: 10. CDR1 and CDR2 (germline): MNHEY, SMNVEV (reference sequence). DNA of the CDR3: TGTGCCAGCAGTTTTCTTGGGACTAGCGGATTCACCGAGCAGTACTTC. Its translation: CASSFLGTSGFTEQYF.

The gene calls are TRBV11-2 and TRBJ1-2, with 10 bases identical to TRBD1. V shed 5 bases and J 5 bases; nucleotides not matched to a gene: 8. CDR1 and CDR2 from the germline V gene are SGHAT and FQNNGV. The CDR3 runs 15 residues. This CDR3 is CASSPRQGAGYGYTF. The CDR3 coding sequence is TGTGCCAGCAGCCCACGACAGGGGGCTGGGTATGGCTACACCTTC.

The chain carries TRBV9 and TRBJ1-1; tentatively, D is TRBD1 (6 bases). Trimming removed 4 bases from V and 8 bases from J, with 9 bases in between. CDR3 length equals 11 residues. Per germline, CDR1 SGDLS and CDR2 YYNGEE. The CDR3 loop is CASSSDREAFF. The CDR3 region has the DNA TGTGCCAGCAGCTCCGACAGGGAAGCTTTCTTT.

The CDR3 DNA is TGTGCCAGCAGTCTGGCGGGTGGGGTGGGTGAAAAACTGTTTTTT. Its translation is CASSLAGGVGEKLFF. J is TRBJ1-4 and V is TRBV28; D not resolved. Per the germline V gene, CDR1 is MDHEN and CDR2 is SYDVKM. This CDR3 has 15 amino acids. V was pared by 5 bases and J by 7 bases, with 17 bases between. Using reference TRBV28 and TRBJ1-4 for the parts outside the CDR3, the full variable domain is DVKVTQSSRYLVKRTGEKVFLECVQDMDHENMFWYRQDPGLGLRLIYFSYDVKMKEKGDIPEGYSVSREKKERFSLILESASTNQTSMYLCASSLAGGVGEKLFFGSGTQLSVL.

V gene TRBV27 combines with J gene TRBJ2-5; TRBD2 agrees at 9 bases. Unmatched junction bases numbered 3, after V lost 4 bases and J lost 3 bases. The CDR3 consists of 14 residues. CDR1 and CDR2 from the germline V gene are MNHEY and SMNVEV (reference sequence). CDR3 nucleotide sequence: TGTGCCAGCAGTTCACCTAGCGGGAAAGAGACCCAGTACTTC. Protein: CASSSPSGKETQYF.

The chain combines TRBV12-5 with TRBJ1-6; no reliable D call. Looked up from germline, CDR1 is LGHNT and CDR2 is FRNRAP. The CDR3 extends over 14 amino acids. Trimming cost V 0 bases and J 8 bases, with 8 bases left between them. The CDR3 DNA reads as TGTGCTAGTGGTTTGGTGCGGGGAGATTCACCCCTCCACTTT. Its translation is CASGLVRGDSPLHF.

This clone has only a few counts. The chain carries TRBV20-1 and TRBJ1-2; TRBD1 matches 7 bases. Germline values: CDR1 DFQATT, CDR2 SNEGSKA (reference sequence). Germline trimming cut 3 bases from V and 6 bases from J; bases unmatched to any gene: 19. The CDR3 length is 17 residues. The CDR3 DNA reads as TGCAGTGCTAGTCCCTGGGGGCCAGACAGGGACTTTAATGGCTACACCTTC. Protein product: CSASPWGPDRDFNGYTF.

This chain joins TRBV6-2 or TRBV6-3 and TRBJ2-7; 9 positions agree with TRBD1. Germline V gene data show CDR1 as MNHEY and CDR2 as SVGEGT. The CDR3 is made up of 13 amino acids. The junction had 8 bases not matched to a gene; V was cut back by 2 bases and J by 12 bases. CDR3 protein: CASSYTGGVSPYF. The CDR3 DNA is TGTGCCAGCAGTTACACAGGGGGCGTATCACCGTACTTC.

The V call is TRBV27, the J call TRBJ1-1, with TRBD1 identical over 9 bases. The germline V gene encodes CDR1 MNHEY and CDR2 SMNVEV (reference sequence). This CDR3 is built from 13 residues. With V trimmed by 8 bases and J by 5 bases, 6 bases remained unmatched. DNA of the CDR3: TGTGCCAGCCAAGGACAGGGGATGACTGAAGCTTTCTTT. It specifies CASQGQGMTEAFF.

A note on this clone: In the same sample, other DNA sequences code for this CDR3. The chain employs TRBV5-1 and TRBJ2-1; 8 nucleotides match TRBD1. CDR1 is SGHRS, CDR2 YFSETQ, per germline. The V segment lost 2 bases and the J segment 6 bases; nucleotides outside the gene matches: 7. The CDR3 sequence is 15 residues long. The CDR3 region is CASSFGQGASNEQFF. The CDR3 coding sequence is TGCGCCAGCAGCTTCGGCCAGGGGGCTTCCAATGAGCAGTTCTTC.

This clone was recorded once. The chain couples TRBV7-2 to TRBJ2-2, with 7 bases matching TRBD2. The CDR3 totals 15 residues. J gave up 7 bases and V 1 base, and 6 bases lay outside the gene matches. CDR1 and CDR2 (germline): SGHTA, FQGNSA. The CDR3 nucleotides are TGTGCCAGCAGCTTAGTCGCAGGGAGGGACGGGGAGCTGTTTTTT. It yields the protein CASSLVAGRDGELFF.

This chain uses TRBV6-5 with TRBJ2-4; TRBD1 agrees at 7 bases. There are 14 residues in the CDR3. The V and J ends lost 10 bases and 2 bases, in that order; junction bases with no gene match: 8. Germline-derived CDR1 and CDR2 are MNHEY and SVGAGI. The DNA for the CDR3 is TGTGCCACTTTGACAGGGTTACCCAAAAACATTCAGTACTTC. It is translated as CATLTGLPKNIQYF.

This clone showed up just a few times. The rearrangement joins TRBV5-6 to TRBJ1-5; no definite D call. Trimming removed 7 bases at V and 0 bases at J, with 11 bases between. The CDR3 sequence is 14 residues long. Germline V CDR1 and CDR2: SGHDT, YYEEEE. CDR3 DNA: TGTGCCAGCCGCCACTCCTATAGCAATCAGCCCCAGCATTTT. Translating it yields CASRHSYSNQPQHF.

This clone has only a few counts. The chain recombines TRBV7-9 with TRBJ2-2, with 8 bases identical to TRBD2. CDR1 and CDR2 from the germline V gene are SEHNR and FQNEAQ (reference sequence). The V and J ends lost 11 bases and 5 bases, in that order; junction bases with no gene match: 13. The CDR3 consists of 15 residues. The CDR3 here is CASGGGRNQTGELFF. CDR3 coding DNA: TGTGCCTCCGGCGGGGGGCGAAACCAAACCGGGGAGCTGTTTTTT.

The rearrangement uses TRBV10-3 and TRBJ2-2; 12 bases align to TRBD2. Germline V gene data show CDR1 as ENHRY and CDR2 as SYGVKD. V lost 6 bases and J lost 2; bases outside the gene matches: 4. CDR3 length: 16 amino acids. The CDR3 DNA is TGTGCCATCAGCGAACTAGCGGGAGGTAACACCGGGGAGCTGTTTTTT. Translating gives CAISELAGGNTGELFF.

The chain employs TRBV27 and TRBJ2-1; 11 nucleotides match TRBD2. V was clipped by 5 bases and J by 6 bases; unmatched bases: 6. This CDR3 is 15 amino acids long. The germline gives CDR1 MNHEY, CDR2 SMNVEV (reference sequence). The CDR3 loop is CASSPWTSGFNEQFF. CDR3 nucleotides: TGTGCCAGCAGTCCCTGGACTAGCGGGTTCAATGAGCAGTTCTTC.

J is TRBJ1-3 and V is TRBV6-5, with 7 bases lining up with TRBD1. The germline V gene encodes CDR1 MNHEY and CDR2 SVGAGI. J was trimmed by 0 bases and V by 6 bases; bases with no gene match: 5. There are 15 residues in the CDR3. CDR3 in DNA: TGTGCCAGCAGCAGACAGGGTGACTCTGGAAACACCATATATTTT. Translation: CASSRQGDSGNTIYF.

The rearrangement joins TRBV4-1 to TRBJ2-6; maybe TRBD1 (5 bases). CDR3 length: 16 amino acids. Germline CDR1 reads MGHRA; CDR2 reads YSYEKL. V lost 3 bases and J 1 base, leaving 10 bases between the germline ends. CDR3 loop: CASSQGQGSGANVLTF. CDR3 DNA sequence: TGCGCCAGCAGCCAGGGGCAGGGTTCTGGGGCCAACGTCCTGACTTTC.

CDR3 region: CASSPHGVGGTYEQYF. CDR3 bases: TGTGCCAGCAGCCCACACGGGGTAGGAGGAACCTACGAGCAGTACTTC. This chain links TRBV7-9 with TRBJ2-7, with TRBD2 as a possible D gene (5 bases). CDR3 length equals 16 residues. Germline CDR1 is SEHNR and CDR2 is FQNEAQ (reference sequence). V lost 5 bases and J 2 bases, leaving 19 bases between the germline ends.

J is TRBJ2-1 and V is TRBV9; 9 bases map to TRBD1. Germline-derived CDR1 and CDR2 are SGDLS and YYNGEE. The CDR3 runs to 19 residues. The junction had 15 bases not matched to a gene; V was cut back by 0 bases and J by 5 bases. The DNA of the CDR3 is TGTGCCAGCAGCGTAGAACGAACCCCCGGGACAGGGAGGGACAATGAGCAGTTCTTC. Its protein product is CASSVERTPGTGRDNEQFF. Together with reference TRBV9 and TRBJ2-1, the CDR3 gives the full variable domain: DSGVTQTPKHLITATGQRVTLRCSPRSGDLSVYWYQQSLDQGLQFLIQYYNGEERAKGNILERFSAQQFPDLHSELNLSSLELGDSALYFCASSVERTPGTGRDNEQFFGPGTRLTVL.

V and J are TRBV7-9 and TRBJ2-7; TRBD2 matches at 11 bases. V shed 5 bases, J shed 3 bases, and the junction held 6 bases outside the gene matches. CDR3 length: 15 residues. Germline loops: CDR1 SEHNR, CDR2 FQNEAQ (reference sequence). The CDR3 DNA reads as TGTGCCAGCAGCCAAGGGGGACTAGCGGTCTACGAGCAGTACGTC. Protein: CASSQGGLAVYEQYV.

V usage is TRBV20-1 and J usage is TRBJ2-5, with D possibly TRBD1 on 6 matching bases. The V gene lost 4 bases and the J gene lost 3 bases, with 6 bases spanning the gap. The CDR3 runs to 11 residues. Germline CDR1 and CDR2: DFQATT and SNEGSKA (reference sequence). In nucleotides, the CDR3 is TGCAGTGCTACAGGGGAAGAGACCCAGTACTTC. This encodes CSATGEETQYF.